This entry concerns a single T cell receptor beta chain. Its matching antigen is unknown. The sample belongs to a study of CD8 T cells in ankylosing spondylitis. Deletions cut 1 base from V and 2 bases from J, with 11 bases between. The germline CDR1 and CDR2 sequences are SGHRS and YFSETQ. This CDR3 spans 15 amino acids. Quantitative 5'-RACE with molecular barcodes produced the TCR beta libraries. TCRdb ran MiXCR on the 5' RACE reads and lists one entry per CDR3 protein. Among more than 100,000 distinct CDR3 sequences listed, roughly a sixth were seen once. Study-level points and caveats: Seemingly characteristic of ankylosing spondylitis blood was a TCR beta motif consisting of eight highly homologous variants.

This receptor was identified in a male donor with ankylosing spondylitis. V gene TRBV5-1 combines with J gene TRBJ2-3; D possibly corresponds to TRBD1 (6 bases). Input material: blood, either unsorted or a sorted T cell fraction (not recorded which). CDR3 region: CASSLWDTFTDTQYF. DNA of the CDR3: TGCGCCAGCAGCTTGTGGGACACATTCACAGATACGCAGTATTTT. Full variable domain (rest looked up from reference TRBV5-1 and TRBJ2-3): KAGVTQTPRYLIKTRGQQVTLSCSPISGHRSVSWYQQTPGQGLQFLFEYFSETQRNKGNFPGRFSGRQFSNSRSEMNVSTLELGDSALYLCASSLWDTFTDTQYFGPGTRLTVL.